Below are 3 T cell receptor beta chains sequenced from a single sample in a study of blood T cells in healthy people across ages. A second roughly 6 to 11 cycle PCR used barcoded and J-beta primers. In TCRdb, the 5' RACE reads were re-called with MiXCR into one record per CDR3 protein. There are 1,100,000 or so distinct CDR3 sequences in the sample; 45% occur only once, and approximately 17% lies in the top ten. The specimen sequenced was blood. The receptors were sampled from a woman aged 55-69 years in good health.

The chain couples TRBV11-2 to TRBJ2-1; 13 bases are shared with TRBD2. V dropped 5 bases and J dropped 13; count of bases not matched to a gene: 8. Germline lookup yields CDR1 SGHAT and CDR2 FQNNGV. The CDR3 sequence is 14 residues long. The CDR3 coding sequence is TGTGCCAGCAGCCTAACTAGCGGGGGGGGGGTTCAGTTCTTC. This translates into CASSLTSGGGVQFF.

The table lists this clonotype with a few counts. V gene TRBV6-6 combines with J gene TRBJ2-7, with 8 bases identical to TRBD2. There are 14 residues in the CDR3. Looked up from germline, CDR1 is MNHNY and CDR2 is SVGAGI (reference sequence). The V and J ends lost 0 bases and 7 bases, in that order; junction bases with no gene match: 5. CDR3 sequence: CASSYSTSVVEQYF. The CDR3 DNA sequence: TGTGCCAGCAGTTACTCGACTAGCGTAGTTGAGCAGTACTTC.

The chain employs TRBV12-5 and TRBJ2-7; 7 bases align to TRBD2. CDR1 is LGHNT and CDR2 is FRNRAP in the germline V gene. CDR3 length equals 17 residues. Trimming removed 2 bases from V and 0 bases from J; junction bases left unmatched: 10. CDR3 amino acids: CASGLPAGSGSSYEQYF. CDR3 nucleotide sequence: TGTGCTAGTGGTTTGCCAGCGGGGAGCGGCAGCTCCTACGAGCAGTACTTC.